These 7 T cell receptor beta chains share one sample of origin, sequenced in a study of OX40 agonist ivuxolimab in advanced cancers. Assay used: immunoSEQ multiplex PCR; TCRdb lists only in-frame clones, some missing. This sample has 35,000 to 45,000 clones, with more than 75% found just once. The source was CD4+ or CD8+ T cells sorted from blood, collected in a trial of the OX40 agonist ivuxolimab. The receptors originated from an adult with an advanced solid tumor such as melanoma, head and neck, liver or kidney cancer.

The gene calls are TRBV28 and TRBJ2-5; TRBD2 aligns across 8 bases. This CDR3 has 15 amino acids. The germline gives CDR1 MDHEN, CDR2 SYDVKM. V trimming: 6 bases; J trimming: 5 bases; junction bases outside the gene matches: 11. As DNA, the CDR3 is TGTGCCAGCAGGGGAGCGGGAGTGTCCGGGGAGACCCAGTACTTC. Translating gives CASRGAGVSGETQYF.

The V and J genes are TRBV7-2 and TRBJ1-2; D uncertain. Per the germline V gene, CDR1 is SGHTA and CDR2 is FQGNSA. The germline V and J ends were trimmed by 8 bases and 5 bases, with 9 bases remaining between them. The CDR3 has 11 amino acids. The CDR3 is CASGVGYGYTF. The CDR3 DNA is TGTGCCAGCGGTGTTGGTTATGGCTACACCTTC. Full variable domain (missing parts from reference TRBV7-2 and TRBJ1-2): GAGVSQSPSNKVTEKGKDVELRCDPISGHTALYWYRQSLGQGLEFLIYFQGNSAPDKSGLPSDRFSAERTGGSVSTLTIQRTQQEDSAVYLCASGVGYGYTFGSGTRLTVV.

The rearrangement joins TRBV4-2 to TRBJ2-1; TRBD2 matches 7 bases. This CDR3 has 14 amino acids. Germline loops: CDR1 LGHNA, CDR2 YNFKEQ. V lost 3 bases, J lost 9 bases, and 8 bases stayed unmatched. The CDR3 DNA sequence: TGTGCCAGCAGCCAGCTACTAGCGACCGGTGAGCAGTTCTTC. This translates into CASSQLLATGEQFF.

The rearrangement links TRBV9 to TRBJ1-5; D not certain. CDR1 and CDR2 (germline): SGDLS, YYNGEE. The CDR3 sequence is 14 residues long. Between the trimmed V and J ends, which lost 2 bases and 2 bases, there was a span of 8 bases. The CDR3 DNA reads TGTGCCAGCAGCGTTAGGGTTGGCAATCAGCCCCAGCATTTT. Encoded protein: CASSVRVGNQPQHF.

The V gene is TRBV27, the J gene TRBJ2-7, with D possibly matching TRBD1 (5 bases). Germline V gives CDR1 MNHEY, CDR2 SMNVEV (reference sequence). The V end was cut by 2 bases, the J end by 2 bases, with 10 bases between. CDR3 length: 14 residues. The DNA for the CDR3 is TGTGCCAGCAGTTTAACAGTAGGGGCCTACGAGCAGTACTTC. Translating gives CASSLTVGAYEQYF.

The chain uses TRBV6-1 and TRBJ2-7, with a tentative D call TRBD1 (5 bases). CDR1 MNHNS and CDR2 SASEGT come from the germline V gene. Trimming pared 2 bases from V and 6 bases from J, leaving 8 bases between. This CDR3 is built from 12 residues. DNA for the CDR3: TGTGCCAGCAGTGAACGGACAATCGAGCAGTACTTC. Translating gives CASSERTIEQYF.

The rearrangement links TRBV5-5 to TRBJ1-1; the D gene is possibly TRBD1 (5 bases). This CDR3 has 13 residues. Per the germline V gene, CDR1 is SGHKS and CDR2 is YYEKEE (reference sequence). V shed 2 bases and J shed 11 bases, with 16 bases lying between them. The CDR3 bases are TGTGCCAGCAGCTTCGACCGGGGCCGGGAGGCTTTCTTT. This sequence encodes CASSFDRGREAFF.